Below are 14 T cell receptor beta chains sequenced from a single sample in a study of T cell clonotyping in hematopoietic cell transplantation (TCRdb year 2021). Libraries were prepared through the immunoSEQ multiplex PCR assay. The immuneACCESS repertoire file appears here via TCRdb, limited to in-frame rearrangements. These files lack a portion of the clones; in checked studies, under half of the deficit traces to unresolved V genes, and the cause of the others is not known. The sample yields approximately 9,000 clones; 75% to 80% were counted once. The ten biggest clones cover approximately 48% of the sample. The sample's time point label, decoded: 180 days after allo-HCT. The material sequenced was peripheral blood mononuclear cells, taken 180 days after allogeneic stem cell transplant. The receptor source for this set is a female patient in her fifties who had an allogeneic stem cell transplant from a related donor, so the T cells may come from the graft donor. Some clones in this sample may be carry-over from other donors' samples.

V usage is TRBV15 and J usage is TRBJ1-2; D is ambiguous. Germline V gene lookup returns CDR1 LNHNV and CDR2 YYDKDF (reference sequence). This CDR3 region has 15 residues. The V end lost 1 base, the J end lost 5 bases, and 14 bases lay between the germline ends. The CDR3: CATSRGRVGVYGYTF. In DNA, the CDR3 is TGTGCCACCAGCAGAGGCCGGGTTGGGGTTTATGGCTACACCTTC.

The chain couples TRBV11-2 to TRBJ2-7; D remains unclear. This CDR3 spans 12 amino acids. V dropped 2 bases and J dropped 3 bases, with 5 bases sitting between them. The germline V gene encodes CDR1 SGHAT and CDR2 FQNNGV. The CDR3 is CASSLLGYEQYF. CDR3 DNA: TGTGCCAGCAGCTTATTGGGCTACGAGCAGTACTTC.

The gene calls are TRBV4-1 and TRBJ2-7; D is perhaps TRBD1 (6 bases). This CDR3 region has 14 residues. CDR1 is MGHRA, CDR2 YSYEKL, per germline. V gave up 2 bases and J gave up 5 bases, with 13 bases separating them. The CDR3 reads CASSQQQGPDEQYF. The CDR3 DNA sequence: TGCGCCAGCAGCCAACAACAGGGTCCCGACGAGCAGTACTTC.

The chain carries TRBV5-1 and TRBJ1-1, with unresolved D. The V end was cut by 0 bases, the J end by 2 bases, with 8 bases between. This CDR3 contains 14 residues. Looked up from germline, CDR1 is SGHRS and CDR2 is YFSETQ. CDR3 coding DNA: TGCGCCAGCAGCTTGGTAGGAATAAACACTGAAGCTTTCTTT. This gives the protein CASSLVGINTEAFF.

The chain is built from TRBV7-2 and TRBJ1-2; D is ambiguous. This CDR3 contains 14 residues. Between the trimmed V and J ends, which lost 3 bases and 4 bases, there was a span of 12 bases. Germline V gene data show CDR1 as SGHTA and CDR2 as FQGNSA. Written as DNA, the CDR3 is TGTGCCAGCAGCTTTTGGCAGAGCTCCTATGGCTACACCTTC. Its protein is CASSFWQSSYGYTF.

The chain is built from TRBV5-6 and TRBJ2-1; a possible D gene is TRBD2 (7 bases). The V gene lost 5 bases and the J gene lost 2 bases, with 14 bases spanning the gap. The CDR3 runs 15 residues. From germline, CDR1 is SGHDT and CDR2 YYEEEE. The DNA for the CDR3 is TGTGCCAGCAGTTCCTCCGGGGGGCCCTACAATGAGCAGTTCTTC. Translation gives CASSSSGGPYNEQFF.

The genes are TRBV7-6 and TRBJ1-3, with D tentatively TRBD1 (5 bases). Per germline, CDR1 SGHVS and CDR2 FNYEAQ. V was shortened by 4 bases and J by 0 bases, with 13 bases between the two germline ends. The CDR3 has 16 residues. The CDR3 protein is CASSSKETVSGNTIYF. The CDR3 DNA follows: TGTGCCAGCAGCTCCAAAGAGACAGTCTCTGGAAACACCATATATTTT.

This clone was detected only once. CDR3 in DNA: TGTGCCAGCAGCTTATCGGACAGGACAAACTACGAGCAGTACTTC. Encoded protein: CASSLSDRTNYEQYF. The rearrangement links TRBV7-6 to TRBJ2-7, with TRBD1 matching 7 bases. The CDR3 totals 15 residues. V gave up 2 bases and J gave up 3 bases; unmatched junction bases: 7. Germline V gene sequence: CDR1 SGHVS, CDR2 FNYEAQ.

This clone qualifies as medium-sized. This rearrangement joins TRBV7-2 to TRBJ1-2; possible D gene TRBD1, 5 bases. Trimming removed 5 bases at V and 0 bases at J, with 16 bases between. Germline values: CDR1 SGHTA, CDR2 FQGNSA. The CDR3 sequence is 16 residues long. CDR3 DNA: TGTGCCAGCAGCCCGGCCGAGGGGATCGCTAACTATGGCTACACCTTC. Protein product: CASSPAEGIANYGYTF. Full variable domain (missing parts from reference TRBV7-2 and TRBJ1-2): GAGVSQSPSNKVTEKGKDVELRCDPISGHTALYWYRQSLGQGLEFLIYFQGNSAPDKSGLPSDRFSAERTGGSVSTLTIQRTQQEDSAVYLCASSPAEGIANYGYTFGSGTRLTVV.

This clone was found once. CDR3 coding DNA: TGTGCCAGCAGTATGGACAGGGACCTAGAGACCCAGTACTTC. It is translated as CASSMDRDLETQYF. The rearrangement joins TRBV13 to TRBJ2-5, with 8 bases that match TRBD1. CDR3 length equals 14 residues. Trimming removed 6 bases from V and 4 bases from J; junction bases left unmatched: 7. Per the germline V gene, CDR1 is PRHDT and CDR2 is FYEKMQ (reference sequence).

Only a few counts were recorded for this clone. This chain connects TRBV7-9 to TRBJ1-3, with 7 nucleotides matching TRBD1. Germline V CDR1 and CDR2: SEHNR, FQNEAQ (reference sequence). The CDR3 contains 15 residues. V was clipped by 6 bases and J by 0 bases; unmatched bases: 5. CDR3 sequence: CASSSGQNSGNTIYF. The CDR3 nucleotides read TGTGCCAGCAGTTCGGGACAGAACTCTGGAAACACCATATATTTT.

A single count supports this clone. One junction end does not reproduce the germline sequence, and a read error may be involved. The sample holds other DNA sequences that translate to the same CDR3. The rearrangement links TRBV5-1 to TRBJ2-7; 8 nucleotides align to TRBD2. In germline, CDR1 is SGHRS, CDR2 YFSETQ. The CDR3 has 15 amino acids. The CDR3 loop reads CASSRDRGTRNEQYF. CDR3 coding DNA: TGTGCCAGCAGCCGGGACCGAGGGACTAGAAACGAGCAGTACTTC.

The chain carries TRBV19 and TRBJ2-3; TRBD1 agrees at 7 bases. This CDR3 contains 14 residues. Germline V gene sequence: CDR1 LNHDA, CDR2 SQIVND (reference sequence). Germline trimming cut 5 bases from V and 4 bases from J; bases unmatched to any gene: 6. This CDR3 is CASSVDRAPDTQYF. CDR3 DNA sequence: TGTGCCAGTAGTGTCGACAGGGCCCCAGATACGCAGTATTTT.

The rearrangement joins TRBV29-1 to TRBJ1-4; 11 bases agree with TRBD1. The CDR3 totals 18 residues. The V gene end was trimmed by 1 base and the J gene end by 8 bases; junction bases not matched to a gene: 15. Germline CDR1 reads SQVTM; CDR2 reads ANQGSEA. CDR3 residues: CSVEVGTGGGVQQEKLFF. CDR3 bases: TGCAGCGTTGAAGTTGGGACAGGGGGAGGGGTGCAGCAGGAAAAACTGTTTTTT.